One and the same sample provided the 19 T cell receptor beta chains below, sequenced in a study of blood T cell repertoires in COVID-19. Data came from immunoSEQ multiplex PCR; TCRdb stores just in-frame clones and leaves some out. The table includes about 260,000 clones, around 90% detected once. Sequencing was performed on PBMCs or T cells enriched from blood (not recorded which). The receptors derive from a woman between 50 and 59 years old who had recovered from COVID-19.

This clone was observed a single time. CDR3 amino acids: CASSREIGATDTDTQYF. CDR3 coding DNA: TGTGCCAGCAGCCGAGAGATTGGGGCTACCGACACAGATACGCAGTATTTT. The chain joins TRBV7-6 to TRBJ2-3; D might be TRBD1 (5 bases). The CDR3 sequence is 17 residues long. Trimming pared 5 bases from V and 2 bases from J, leaving 20 bases between. Germline CDR1 and CDR2: SGHVS and FNYEAQ.

A few counts support this clone. V usage is TRBV9 and J usage is TRBJ1-2; 8 nucleotides line up with TRBD1. The trim removed 6 bases at V and 8 bases at J, leaving 12 bases unmatched. Germline V CDR1 and CDR2: SGDLS, YYNGEE. The CDR3 totals 14 residues. CDR3 coding DNA: TGTGCCAGCAACAACCCTCCCTGGACAGGGGGCTACACCTTC. It translates to CASNNPPWTGGYTF. The whole variable domain, filled in from reference TRBV9 and TRBJ1-2, reads DSGVTQTPKHLITATGQRVTLRCSPRSGDLSVYWYQQSLDQGLQFLIQYYNGEERAKGNILERFSAQQFPDLHSELNLSSLELGDSALYFCASNNPPWTGGYTFGSGTRLTVV.

This sequence joins TRBV7-2 and TRBJ2-1; 7 bases agree with TRBD2. With V trimmed by 2 bases and J by 3 bases, 4 bases remained unmatched. Germline loops: CDR1 SGHTA, CDR2 FQGNSA. This CDR3 region has 15 residues. The CDR3 loop is CASSLSWTSYNEQFF. CDR3 nucleotides: TGTGCCAGCAGCTTATCGTGGACTAGCTACAATGAGCAGTTCTTC. The full variable domain, completed using reference TRBV7-2 and TRBJ2-1, is GAGVSQSPSNKVTEKGKDVELRCDPISGHTALYWYRQSLGQGLEFLIYFQGNSAPDKSGLPSDRFSAERTGGSVSTLTIQRTQQEDSAVYLCASSLSWTSYNEQFFGPGTRLTVL.

The V call is TRBV7-3, the J call TRBJ2-1, with 9 bases matching TRBD1. The CDR3 runs to 15 residues. V was clipped by 5 bases and J by 9 bases; unmatched bases: 11. Germline V gives CDR1 SGHTA, CDR2 FQGTGA. The CDR3 coding sequence is TGTGCCAGCAGCCCCGGGACAGGGTCTATGAGTGAGCAGTTCTTC. Amino acids: CASSPGTGSMSEQFF.

The chain combines TRBV2 with TRBJ2-7; the D gene is possibly TRBD1 (6 bases). The CDR3 sequence is 14 residues long. V gave up 4 bases and J gave up 2 bases, with 12 bases separating them. CDR1 is SNHLY and CDR2 is FYNNEI in the germline V gene. CDR3 DNA: TGTGCCAGCAGTGTCGGACAGATAACCTACGAGCAGTACTTC. This translates into CASSVGQITYEQYF. The full variable domain, rest sourced from reference TRBV2 and TRBJ2-7, is EPEVTQTPSHQVTQMGQEVILRCVPISNHLYFYWYRQILGQKVEFLVSFYNNEISEKSEIFDDQFSVERPDGSNFTLKIRSTKLEDSAMYFCASSVGQITYEQYFGPGTRLTVT.

This clone was seen a single time. This chain uses TRBV2 with TRBJ2-3; 8 bases are shared with TRBD1. Germline loops: CDR1 SNHLY, CDR2 FYNNEI. The junction had 3 bases not matched to a gene; V was cut back by 6 bases and J by 1 base. This CDR3 comprises 14 residues. The CDR3 region has the DNA TGTGCCAGCAGAGTACAGGGGGGCACAGATACGCAGTATTTT. As protein: CASRVQGGTDTQYF. Combining the CDR3 with reference TRBV2 and TRBJ2-3 gives the whole variable domain EPEVTQTPSHQVTQMGQEVILRCVPISNHLYFYWYRQILGQKVEFLVSFYNNEISEKSEIFDDQFSVERPDGSNFTLKIRSTKLEDSAMYFCASRVQGGTDTQYFGPGTRLTVL.

The V call is TRBV7-6, the J call TRBJ2-7; 7 nucleotides line up with TRBD1. CDR1 is SGHVS and CDR2 is FNYEAQ in the germline V gene. The V and J ends lost 2 bases and 3 bases, in that order; junction bases with no gene match: 7. The CDR3 length is 15 residues. This CDR3 reads CASSLSTGKGYEQYF. CDR3 in DNA: TGTGCCAGCAGCTTATCGACAGGGAAAGGCTACGAGCAGTACTTC.

This clone came up a few times. The genes are TRBV29-1 and TRBJ2-7; TRBD2 might be the D (6 bases). Germline assignment: CDR1 SQVTM and CDR2 ANQGSEA. V lost 4 bases and J 4 bases, leaving 8 bases between the germline ends. This CDR3 spans 11 amino acids. For the CDR3, the DNA is TGCAGCGTTGGGACTATATACGAGCAGTACTTC. Residues: CSVGTIYEQYF.

The chain is built from TRBV4-1 and TRBJ1-2; no firm D call. Trimming removed 4 bases from V and 5 bases from J, with 17 bases in between. This CDR3 has 15 amino acids. Germline CDR1 reads MGHRA; CDR2 reads YSYEKL. CDR3: CASSPPLKPMYGYTF. CDR3 DNA sequence: TGCGCCAGCAGCCCTCCTCTAAAACCAATGTATGGCTACACCTTC.

The V and J genes are TRBV9 and TRBJ2-7; D is possibly TRBD2 (5 bases). This CDR3 has 15 amino acids. The germline CDR1 and CDR2 sequences are SGDLS and YYNGEE. V was cut by 0 bases and J by 2 bases, with 12 bases left in between. The CDR3 here is CASSVGGGPTYEQYF. DNA for the CDR3: TGTGCCAGCAGCGTAGGTGGCGGGCCCACCTACGAGCAGTACTTC.

The chain recombines TRBV18 with TRBJ2-7; maybe TRBD1 (6 bases). Germline V gene sequence: CDR1 KGHSH, CDR2 LQKENI. The CDR3 runs to 12 residues. The V end lost 3 bases, the J end lost 10 bases, and 13 bases lay between the germline ends. The CDR3 spells CASSPDSPFQYF. Here the CDR3 DNA reads TGTGCCAGCTCACCGGACAGTCCGTTCCAGTACTTC.

This sequence joins TRBV4-3 and TRBJ1-6; perhaps TRBD1 as D (6 bases). Germline-derived CDR1 and CDR2 are LGHNA and YSLEER. V was pared by 3 bases and J by 7 bases, with 13 bases between. The CDR3 loop spans 15 amino acids. Here the CDR3 reads CASSQGRGMNSPLHF. DNA for the CDR3: TGCGCCAGCAGCCAGGGCAGGGGTATGAATTCACCCCTCCACTTT.

The V gene is TRBV28, the J gene TRBJ2-1, with TRBD1 as a possible D gene (5 bases). Germline V gene data show CDR1 as MDHEN and CDR2 as SYDVKM. V was trimmed by 8 bases and J by 0 bases, leaving 14 bases between them. CDR3 length equals 15 residues. The CDR3 DNA reads as TGTGCCAGCCTCTCCCAGGGATACTCCTACAATGAGCAGTTCTTC. Its protein product is CASLSQGYSYNEQFF. Supplemented by reference TRBV28 and TRBJ2-1, the full variable domain reads DVKVTQSSRYLVKRTGEKVFLECVQDMDHENMFWYRQDPGLGLRLIYFSYDVKMKEKGDIPEGYSVSREKKERFSLILESASTNQTSMYLCASLSQGYSYNEQFFGPGTRLTVL.

V usage is TRBV9 and J usage is TRBJ2-6; TRBD2 is a possible D gene (6 bases). Germline V gene lookup returns CDR1 SGDLS and CDR2 YYNGEE. The CDR3 is 17 amino acids. Trimming removed 0 bases from V and 4 bases from J, with 14 bases in between. Written as DNA, the CDR3 is TGTGCCAGCAGCGTAGGTTTAGGGGAGGCCGGGGCCAACGTCCTGACTTTC. It encodes CASSVGLGEAGANVLTF. Supplemented by reference TRBV9 and TRBJ2-6, the full variable domain reads DSGVTQTPKHLITATGQRVTLRCSPRSGDLSVYWYQQSLDQGLQFLIQYYNGEERAKGNILERFSAQQFPDLHSELNLSSLELGDSALYFCASSVGLGEAGANVLTFGAGSRLTVL.

The chain uses TRBV12-3 or TRBV12-4 and TRBJ1-1; no definite D call. The CDR3 has 12 amino acids. V gave up 4 bases and J gave up 5 bases, with 8 bases separating them. The CDR3 bases are TGTGCCAGCAGTTCGGGGAATACTGAAGCTTTCTTT. It translates to CASSSGNTEAFF.

This clone was recorded once. V gene TRBV5-6 combines with J gene TRBJ2-3, with 9 positions matching TRBD1. The length of the CDR3 is 15 residues. Germline trimming cut 3 bases from V and 4 bases from J; bases unmatched to any gene: 6. CDR1 and CDR2 from the germline V gene are SGHDT and YYEEEE. The CDR3 sequence is CASSSGTGLADTQYF. The CDR3 nucleotides read TGTGCCAGCAGCTCCGGGACAGGGCTGGCAGATACGCAGTATTTT.

The chain couples TRBV19 to TRBJ1-2; D is unclear. V was cut by 10 bases and J by 2 bases, with 14 bases left in between. The CDR3 is 13 residues long. Germline V gives CDR1 LNHDA, CDR2 SQIVND (reference sequence). The CDR3 loop is CATFSWQNYGYTF. The CDR3 region has the DNA TGTGCCACCTTTTCTTGGCAGAACTATGGCTACACCTTC. Using reference TRBV19 and TRBJ1-2 for the parts outside the CDR3, the full variable domain is DGGITQSPKYLFRKEGQNVTLSCEQNLNHDAMYWYRQDPGQGLRLIYYSQIVNDFQKGDIAEGYSVSREKKESFPLTVTSAQKNPTAFYLCATFSWQNYGYTFGSGTRLTVV.

The chain uses TRBV29-1 and TRBJ1-2, with TRBD1 matching 8 bases. The germline gives CDR1 SQVTM, CDR2 ANQGSEA. V was clipped by 8 bases and J by 2 bases; unmatched bases: 4. The CDR3 is made up of 12 amino acids. CDR3 DNA sequence: TGCAGCACCGGACAGGGAAACTATGGCTACACCTTC. Its protein is CSTGQGNYGYTF. Full variable domain (rest looked up from reference TRBV29-1 and TRBJ1-2): SAVISQKPSRDICQRGTSLTIQCQVDSQVTMMFWYRQQPGQSLTLIATANQGSEATYESGFVIDKFPISRPNLTFSTLTVSNMSPEDSSIYLCSTGQGNYGYTFGSGTRLTVV.

This clone was detected once. This rearrangement joins TRBV28 to TRBJ1-5, with D unresolved. Germline V CDR1 and CDR2: MDHEN, SYDVKM. CDR3 size: 12 residues. V lost 7 bases and J 5 bases, leaving 9 bases between the germline ends. CDR3 sequence (DNA): TGTGCCAGCAACCTCGGTGATCAGCCCCAGCATTTT. Its protein is CASNLGDQPQHF.